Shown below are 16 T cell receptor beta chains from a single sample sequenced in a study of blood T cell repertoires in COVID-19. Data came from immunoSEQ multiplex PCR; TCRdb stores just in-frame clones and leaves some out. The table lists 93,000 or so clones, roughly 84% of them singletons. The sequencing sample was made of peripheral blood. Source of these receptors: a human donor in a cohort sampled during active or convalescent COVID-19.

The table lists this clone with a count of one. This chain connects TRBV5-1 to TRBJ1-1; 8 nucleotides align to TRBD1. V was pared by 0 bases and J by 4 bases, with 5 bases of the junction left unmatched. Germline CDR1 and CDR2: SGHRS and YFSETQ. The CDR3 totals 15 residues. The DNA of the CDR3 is TGCGCCAGCAGCTTGGACAGGGACAGGTCCACTGAAGCTTTCTTT. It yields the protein CASSLDRDRSTEAFF.

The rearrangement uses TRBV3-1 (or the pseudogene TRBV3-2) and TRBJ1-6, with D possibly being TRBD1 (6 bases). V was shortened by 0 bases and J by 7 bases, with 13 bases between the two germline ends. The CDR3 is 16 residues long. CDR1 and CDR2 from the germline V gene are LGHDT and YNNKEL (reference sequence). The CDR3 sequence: CASSQDQGWGNSPLHF. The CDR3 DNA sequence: TGTGCCAGCAGCCAAGATCAGGGGTGGGGGAATTCACCCCTCCACTTT.

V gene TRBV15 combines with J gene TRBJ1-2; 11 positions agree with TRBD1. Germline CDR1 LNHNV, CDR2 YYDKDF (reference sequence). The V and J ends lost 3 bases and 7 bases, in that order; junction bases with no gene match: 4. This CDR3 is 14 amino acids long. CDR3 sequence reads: CATSRGQGVGGYTF. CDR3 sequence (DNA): TGTGCCACCAGCAGGGGACAGGGGGTTGGTGGCTACACCTTC.

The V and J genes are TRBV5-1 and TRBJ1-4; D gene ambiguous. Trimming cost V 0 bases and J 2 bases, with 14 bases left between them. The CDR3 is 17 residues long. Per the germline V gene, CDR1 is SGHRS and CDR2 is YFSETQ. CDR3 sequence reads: CASSLVSPGATNEKLFF. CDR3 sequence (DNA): TGCGCCAGCAGCTTGGTGTCCCCGGGAGCCACTAATGAAAAACTGTTTTTT.

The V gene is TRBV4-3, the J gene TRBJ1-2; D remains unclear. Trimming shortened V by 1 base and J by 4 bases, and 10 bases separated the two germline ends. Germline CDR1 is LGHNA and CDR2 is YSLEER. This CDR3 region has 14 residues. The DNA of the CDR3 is TGCGCCAGCAGCCAAGCCACGGACTTCTATGGCTACACCTTC. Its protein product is CASSQATDFYGYTF.

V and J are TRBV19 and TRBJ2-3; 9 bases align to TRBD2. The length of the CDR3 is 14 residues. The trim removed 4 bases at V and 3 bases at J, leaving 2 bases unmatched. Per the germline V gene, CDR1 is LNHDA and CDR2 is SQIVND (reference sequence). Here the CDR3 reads CASSTSGGTDTQYF. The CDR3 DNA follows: TGTGCCAGTAGTACAAGCGGGGGGACAGATACGCAGTATTTT.

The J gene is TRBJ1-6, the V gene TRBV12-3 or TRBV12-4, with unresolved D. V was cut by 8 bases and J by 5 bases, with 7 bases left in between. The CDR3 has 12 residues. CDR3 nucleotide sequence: TGTGCCAGCCAGGCCAATAATTCACCCCTCCACTTT. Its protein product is CASQANNSPLHF.

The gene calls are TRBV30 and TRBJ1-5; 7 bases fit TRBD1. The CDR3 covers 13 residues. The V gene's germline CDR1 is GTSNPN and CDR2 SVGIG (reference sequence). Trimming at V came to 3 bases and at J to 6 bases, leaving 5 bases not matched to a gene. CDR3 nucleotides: TGTGCCTGGAGAACAGGGGTAGGTCAGCCCCAGCATTTT. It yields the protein CAWRTGVGQPQHF.

The CDR3 nucleotides are TGTGCCAGCAGCTTGGGGAGGGGTGAAAAACTGTTTTTT. Translating gives CASSLGRGEKLFF. The chain combines TRBV5-6 with TRBJ1-4; D is perhaps TRBD1 (5 bases). V lost 0 bases, J lost 7 bases, and 7 bases lay in between. Germline CDR1 SGHDT, CDR2 YYEEEE. CDR3 length: 13 residues.

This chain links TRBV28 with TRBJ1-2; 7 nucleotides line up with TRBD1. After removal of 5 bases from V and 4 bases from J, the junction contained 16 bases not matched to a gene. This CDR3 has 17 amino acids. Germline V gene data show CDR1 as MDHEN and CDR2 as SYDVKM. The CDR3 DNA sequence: TGTGCCAGCAGTGCCCCCCTGGGACAGCAAATCTCCTATGGCTACACCTTC. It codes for CASSAPLGQQISYGYTF.

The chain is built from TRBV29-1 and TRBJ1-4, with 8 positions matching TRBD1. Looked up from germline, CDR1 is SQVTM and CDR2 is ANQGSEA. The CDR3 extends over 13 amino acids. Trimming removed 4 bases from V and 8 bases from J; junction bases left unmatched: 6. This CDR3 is CSVGRGRGEKLFF. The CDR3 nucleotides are TGCAGCGTTGGCAGGGGGCGAGGGGAAAAACTGTTTTTT.

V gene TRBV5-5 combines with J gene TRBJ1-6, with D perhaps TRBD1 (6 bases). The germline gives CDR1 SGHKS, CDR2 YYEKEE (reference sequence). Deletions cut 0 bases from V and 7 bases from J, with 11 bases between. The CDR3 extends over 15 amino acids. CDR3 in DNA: TGTGCCAGCAGCTTGGTAGGAAGGGGGAATTCACCCCTCCACTTT. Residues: CASSLVGRGNSPLHF.

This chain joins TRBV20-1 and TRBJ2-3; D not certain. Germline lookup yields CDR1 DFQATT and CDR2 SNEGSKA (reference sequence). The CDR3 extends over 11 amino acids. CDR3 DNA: TGCACCGCGTTAGTCACAGATACGCAGTATTTT. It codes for CTALVTDTQYF.

As DNA, the CDR3 is TGTGCCAGCAGTGTATATGCAACTAATGAAAAACTGTTTTTT. Protein: CASSVYATNEKLFF. This sequence joins TRBV2 and TRBJ1-4; D gene unclear. The germline V gene encodes CDR1 SNHLY and CDR2 FYNNEI. The CDR3 is made up of 14 amino acids. V shed 4 bases and J shed 0 bases, with 6 bases lying between them.

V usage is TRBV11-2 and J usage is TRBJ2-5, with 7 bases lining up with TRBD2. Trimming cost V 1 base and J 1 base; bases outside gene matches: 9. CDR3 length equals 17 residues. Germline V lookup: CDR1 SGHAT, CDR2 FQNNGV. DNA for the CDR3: TGTGCCAGCAGCTTAGGAAGGACCCTAGCGGTCCAAGAGACCCAGTACTTC. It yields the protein CASSLGRTLAVQETQYF. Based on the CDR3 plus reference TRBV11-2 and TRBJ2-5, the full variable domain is EAGVAQSPRYKIIEKRQSVAFWCNPISGHATLYWYQQILGQGPKLLIQFQNNGVVDDSQLPKDRFSAERLKGVDSTLKIQPAKLEDSAVYLCASSLGRTLAVQETQYFGPGTRLLVL.

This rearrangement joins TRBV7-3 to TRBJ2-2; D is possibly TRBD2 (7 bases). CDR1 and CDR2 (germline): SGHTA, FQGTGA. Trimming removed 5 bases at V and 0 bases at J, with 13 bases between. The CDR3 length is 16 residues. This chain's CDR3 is CASSPRGGANTGELFF. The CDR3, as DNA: TGTGCCAGCAGCCCTAGAGGGGGGGCGAACACCGGGGAGCTGTTTTTT.